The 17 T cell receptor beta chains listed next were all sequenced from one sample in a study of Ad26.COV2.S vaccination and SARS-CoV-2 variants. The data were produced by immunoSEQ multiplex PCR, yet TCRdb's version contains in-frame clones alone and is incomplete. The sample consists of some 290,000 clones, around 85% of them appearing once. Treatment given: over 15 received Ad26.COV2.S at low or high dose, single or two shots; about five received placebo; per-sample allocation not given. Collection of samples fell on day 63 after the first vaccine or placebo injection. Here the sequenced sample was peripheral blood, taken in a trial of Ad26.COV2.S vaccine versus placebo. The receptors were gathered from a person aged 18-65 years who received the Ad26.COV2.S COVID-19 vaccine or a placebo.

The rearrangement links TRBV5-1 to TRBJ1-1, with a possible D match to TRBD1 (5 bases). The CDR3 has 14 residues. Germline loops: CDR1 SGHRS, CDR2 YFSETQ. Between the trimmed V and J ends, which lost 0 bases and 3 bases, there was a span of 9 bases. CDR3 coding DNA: TGCGCCAGCAGCTTGGAGGGGATTGACACTGAAGCTTTCTTT. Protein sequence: CASSLEGIDTEAFF.

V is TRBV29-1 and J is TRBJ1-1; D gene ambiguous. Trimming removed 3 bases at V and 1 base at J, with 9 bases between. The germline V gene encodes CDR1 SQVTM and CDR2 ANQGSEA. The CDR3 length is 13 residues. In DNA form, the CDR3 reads TGCAGCGTTGAGTCTCAAACGAACACTGAAGCTTTCTTT. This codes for CSVESQTNTEAFF. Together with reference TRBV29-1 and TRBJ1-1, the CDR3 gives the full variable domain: SAVISQKPSRDICQRGTSLTIQCQVDSQVTMMFWYRQQPGQSLTLIATANQGSEATYESGFVIDKFPISRPNLTFSTLTVSNMSPEDSSIYLCSVESQTNTEAFFGQGTRLTVV.

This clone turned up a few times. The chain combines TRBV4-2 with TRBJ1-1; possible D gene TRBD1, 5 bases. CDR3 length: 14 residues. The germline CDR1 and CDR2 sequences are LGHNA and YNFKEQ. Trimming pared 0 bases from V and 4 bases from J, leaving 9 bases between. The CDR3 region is CASSQDLGGTEAFF. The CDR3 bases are TGTGCCAGCAGCCAAGATCTGGGGGGCACTGAAGCTTTCTTT.

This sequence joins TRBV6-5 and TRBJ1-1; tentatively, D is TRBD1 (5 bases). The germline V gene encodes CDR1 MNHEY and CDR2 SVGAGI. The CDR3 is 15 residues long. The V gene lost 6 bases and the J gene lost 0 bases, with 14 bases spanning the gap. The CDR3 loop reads CASRPDTAMNTEAFF. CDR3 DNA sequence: TGTGCCAGCAGACCGGACACCGCGATGAACACTGAAGCTTTCTTT.

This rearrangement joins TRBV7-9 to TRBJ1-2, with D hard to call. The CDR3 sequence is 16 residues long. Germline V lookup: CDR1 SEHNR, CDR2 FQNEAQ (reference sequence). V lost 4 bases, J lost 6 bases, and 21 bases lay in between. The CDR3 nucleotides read TGTGCCAGCAGCTCCCCACAAGGATGGCGTGAGAATGGCTACACCTTC. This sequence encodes CASSSPQGWRENGYTF.

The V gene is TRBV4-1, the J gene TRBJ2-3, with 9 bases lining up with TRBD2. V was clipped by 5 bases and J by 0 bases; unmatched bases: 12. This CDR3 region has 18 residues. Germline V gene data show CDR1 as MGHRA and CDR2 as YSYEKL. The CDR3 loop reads CASSFPSPGTSSTDTQYF. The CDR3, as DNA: TGCGCCAGCAGCTTCCCGTCCCCCGGGACTAGCAGCACAGATACGCAGTATTTT.

This chain's CDR3 is CASSHYSGGELFF. For the CDR3, the DNA is TGTGCCAGCAGCCATTACAGCGGCGGGGAGCTGTTTTTT. This chain connects TRBV14 to TRBJ2-2, with TRBD2 as a possible D gene (5 bases). CDR3 size: 13 residues. Between the trimmed V and J ends, which lost 3 bases and 7 bases, there was a span of 9 bases. Germline CDR1 is SGHDN and CDR2 is FVKESK.

The CDR3: CASSTEDREGQPQHF. The CDR3 DNA sequence: TGTGCCAGCAGCACCGAGGACAGGGAGGGGCAGCCCCAGCATTTT. V gene TRBV5-5 combines with J gene TRBJ1-5, with 8 positions matching TRBD1. Germline-derived CDR1 and CDR2 are SGHKS and YYEKEE (reference sequence). The CDR3 contains 15 residues. V dropped 4 bases and J dropped 7; count of bases not matched to a gene: 10.

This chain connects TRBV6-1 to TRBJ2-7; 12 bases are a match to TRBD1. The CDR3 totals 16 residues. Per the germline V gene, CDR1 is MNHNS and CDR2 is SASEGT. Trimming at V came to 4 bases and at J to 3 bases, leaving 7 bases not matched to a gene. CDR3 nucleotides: TGTGCCAGCAGTGTTCGGGACAGGGGGCTCAACTACGAGCAGTACTTC. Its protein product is CASSVRDRGLNYEQYF.

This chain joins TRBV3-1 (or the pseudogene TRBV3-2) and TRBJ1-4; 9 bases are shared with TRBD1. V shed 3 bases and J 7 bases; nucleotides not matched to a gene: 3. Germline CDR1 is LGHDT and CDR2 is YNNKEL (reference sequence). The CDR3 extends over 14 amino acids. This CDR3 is CASSQTGGGEKLFF. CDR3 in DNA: TGTGCCAGCAGCCAGACAGGGGGAGGTGAAAAACTGTTTTTT.

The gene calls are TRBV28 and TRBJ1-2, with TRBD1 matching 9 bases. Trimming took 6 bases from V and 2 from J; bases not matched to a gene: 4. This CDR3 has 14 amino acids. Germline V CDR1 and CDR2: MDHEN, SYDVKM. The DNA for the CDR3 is TGTGCCAGCAGGTTAACAGGGGGCAACTATGGCTACACCTTC. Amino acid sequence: CASRLTGGNYGYTF.

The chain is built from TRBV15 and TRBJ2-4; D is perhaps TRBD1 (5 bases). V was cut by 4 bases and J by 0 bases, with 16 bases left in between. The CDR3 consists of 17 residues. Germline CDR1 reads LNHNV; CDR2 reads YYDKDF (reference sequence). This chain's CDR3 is CATSTGPAGLAKNIQYF. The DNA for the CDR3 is TGTGCCACCAGCACTGGTCCGGCAGGGCTAGCCAAAAACATTCAGTACTTC.

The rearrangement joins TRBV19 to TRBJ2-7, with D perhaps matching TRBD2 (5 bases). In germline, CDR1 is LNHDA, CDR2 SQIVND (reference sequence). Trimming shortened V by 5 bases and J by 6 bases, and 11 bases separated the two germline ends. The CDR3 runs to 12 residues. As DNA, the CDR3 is TGTGCCAGTAGTCTGGGAGTGGGCGAGCAGTACTTC. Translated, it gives CASSLGVGEQYF.

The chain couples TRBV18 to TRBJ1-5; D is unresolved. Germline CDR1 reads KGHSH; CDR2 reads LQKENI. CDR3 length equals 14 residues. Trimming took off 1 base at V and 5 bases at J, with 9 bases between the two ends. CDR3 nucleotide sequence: TGTGCCAGCTCACCACTCGCCGGGCATCAGCCCCAGCATTTT. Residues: CASSPLAGHQPQHF. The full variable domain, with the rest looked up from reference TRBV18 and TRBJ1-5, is NAGVMQNPRHLVRRRGQEARLRCSPMKGHSHVYWYRQLPEEGLKFMVYLQKENIIDESGMPKERFSAEFPKEGPSILRIQQVVRGDSAAYFCASSPLAGHQPQHFGDGTRLSIL.

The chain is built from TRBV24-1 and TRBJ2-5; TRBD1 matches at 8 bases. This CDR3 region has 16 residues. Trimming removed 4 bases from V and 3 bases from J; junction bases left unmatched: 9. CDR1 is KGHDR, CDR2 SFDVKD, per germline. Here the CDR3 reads CATSEGPGQGEETQYF. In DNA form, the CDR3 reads TGTGCCACCAGTGAGGGCCCCGGACAGGGAGAAGAGACCCAGTACTTC.

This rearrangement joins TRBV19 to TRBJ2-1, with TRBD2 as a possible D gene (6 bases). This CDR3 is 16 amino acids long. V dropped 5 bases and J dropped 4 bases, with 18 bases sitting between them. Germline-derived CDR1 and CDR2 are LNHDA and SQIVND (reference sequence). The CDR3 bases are TGTGCCAGTAGTTCGACTAGTTTACTCTCTTACAATGAGCAGTTCTTC. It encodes CASSSTSLLSYNEQFF.

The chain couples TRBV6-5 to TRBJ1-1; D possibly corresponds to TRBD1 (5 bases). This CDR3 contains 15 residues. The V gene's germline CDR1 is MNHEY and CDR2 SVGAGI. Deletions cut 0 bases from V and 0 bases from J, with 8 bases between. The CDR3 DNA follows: TGTGCCAGCAGTTACTCTGGGACCATGAACACTGAAGCTTTCTTT. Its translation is CASSYSGTMNTEAFF.